This TCR beta chain was sequenced during a study of Graves' ophthalmopathy and Graves' hyperthyroidism. Per the germline V gene, CDR1 is MNHNS and CDR2 is SASEGT. This CDR3 spans 13 amino acids. The germline V and J ends were trimmed by 5 bases and 5 bases, with 12 bases remaining between them. Scientists amplified the TCR beta CDR3 regions from RNA transcripts. The first-round RT-PCR employed HTBI primers together with the Qiagen OneStep RT-PCR kit. A multiplex PCR was then performed as the second round. TCRdb re-called the multiplex PCR reads through MiXCR, storing one row per CDR3 protein. Of hundreds of thousands of distinct CDR3 sequences listed, roughly an eighth are singletons.

Sample: blood. This receptor was obtained from a woman aged 25 to 39 with Graves' ophthalmopathy. This chain links TRBV6-1 with TRBJ1-1; D gene unclear. The CDR3 DNA is TGTGCCAGCAGTCCCGGAGTATGGACTGAAGCTTTCTTT. Its translation is CASSPGVWTEAFF.